Listed here is a single TCR beta chain. Antigen specificity is unknown. This CDR3 contains 15 residues. From germline, CDR1 is SGHDT and CDR2 YYEEEE. The V end lost 4 bases, the J end lost 2 bases, and 16 bases lay between the germline ends. The data belong to a study of CD8+ T cells in alopecia areata. The treatment: oral pan-JAK inhibitor, 5-10 mg twice daily. Whole-study findings and limits: Higher clonality was seen in lesional scalp than in normal scalp, especially in alopecia totalis/universalis.

cDNA reverse transcribed from extracted RNA served as the sequencing template. Profiling relied on immunoSEQ multiplex PCR, and the TCRdb table lists in-frame clones only, not all of them. The repertoire holds 150,000 to 200,000 clones, with roughly half as singletons. The sample was CD8+ T cells sorted from blood, taken at week 52, from a patient treated with tofacitinib. The rearrangement links TRBV5-6 to TRBJ2-7; D is undetermined. This receptor was obtained from a human donor with alopecia areata. CDR3 nucleotides: TGTGCCAGCAGCCCCGACGGAGCGTTAACCTACGAGCAGTACTTC. Translating gives CASSPDGALTYEQYF.